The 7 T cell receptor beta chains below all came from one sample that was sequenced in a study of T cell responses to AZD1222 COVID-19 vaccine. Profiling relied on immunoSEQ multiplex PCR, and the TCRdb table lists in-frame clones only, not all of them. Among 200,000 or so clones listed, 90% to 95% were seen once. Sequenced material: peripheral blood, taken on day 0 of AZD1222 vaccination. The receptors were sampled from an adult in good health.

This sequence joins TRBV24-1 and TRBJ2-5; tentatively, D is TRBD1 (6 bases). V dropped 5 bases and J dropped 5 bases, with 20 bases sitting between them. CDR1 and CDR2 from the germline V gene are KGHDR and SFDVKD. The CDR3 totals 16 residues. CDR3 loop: CATSASALGAEETQYF. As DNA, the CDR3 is TGTGCCACCAGTGCCTCGGCGTTGGGGGCTGAGGAGACCCAGTACTTC.

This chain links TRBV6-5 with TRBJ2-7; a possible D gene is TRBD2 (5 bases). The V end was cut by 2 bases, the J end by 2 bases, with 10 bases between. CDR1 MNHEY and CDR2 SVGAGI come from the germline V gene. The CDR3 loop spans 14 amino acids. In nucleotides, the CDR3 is TGTGCCAGCAGTTACAGCGGCGGAACCTACGAGCAGTACTTC. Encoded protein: CASSYSGGTYEQYF.

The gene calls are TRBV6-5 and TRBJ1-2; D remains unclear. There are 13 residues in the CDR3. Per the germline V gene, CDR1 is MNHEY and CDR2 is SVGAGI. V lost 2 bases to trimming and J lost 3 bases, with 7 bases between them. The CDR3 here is CASSYSPDYGYTF. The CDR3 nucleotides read TGTGCCAGCAGTTACAGCCCCGACTATGGCTACACCTTC.

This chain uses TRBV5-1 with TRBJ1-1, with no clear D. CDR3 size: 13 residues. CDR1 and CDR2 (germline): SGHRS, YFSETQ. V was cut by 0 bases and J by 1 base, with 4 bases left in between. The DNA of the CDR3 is TGCGCCAGCAGCTTGGAACAGAACACTGAAGCTTTCTTT. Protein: CASSLEQNTEAFF.

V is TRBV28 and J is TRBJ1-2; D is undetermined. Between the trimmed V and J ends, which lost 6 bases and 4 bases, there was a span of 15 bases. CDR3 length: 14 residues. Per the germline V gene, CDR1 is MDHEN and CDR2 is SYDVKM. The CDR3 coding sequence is TGTGCCAGCAGGCGAATTGGGGAGGCCTATGGCTACACCTTC. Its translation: CASRRIGEAYGYTF.

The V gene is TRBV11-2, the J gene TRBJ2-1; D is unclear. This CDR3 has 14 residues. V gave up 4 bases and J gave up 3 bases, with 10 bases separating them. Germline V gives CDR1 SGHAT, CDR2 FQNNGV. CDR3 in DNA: TGTGCCAGCAGCTCCCCCGTCAGCTACAATGAGCAGTTCTTC. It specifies CASSSPVSYNEQFF. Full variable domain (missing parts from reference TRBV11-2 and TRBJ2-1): EAGVAQSPRYKIIEKRQSVAFWCNPISGHATLYWYQQILGQGPKLLIQFQNNGVVDDSQLPKDRFSAERLKGVDSTLKIQPAKLEDSAVYLCASSSPVSYNEQFFGPGTRLTVL.

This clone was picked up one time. DNA of the CDR3: TGTGCCAGCAGTTTCTCCTCGGAAGGTGCCCAGTACTTC. Its translation is CASSFSSEGAQYF. The chain combines TRBV27 with TRBJ2-5; D is undetermined. CDR3 length equals 13 residues. With 3 bases removed from V and 9 bases from J, the gap between germline ends came to 14 bases. Germline V gene sequence: CDR1 MNHEY, CDR2 SMNVEV (reference sequence).